A selection of T cell receptor beta chains follows, all from one sample in a study of blood T cell repertoires in COVID-19. Method: immunoSEQ multiplex PCR; TCRdb's copy keeps in-frame clones and lacks some. The sample consists of 200,000 or so clones, 75% to 85% of them appearing once. The sequenced sample was peripheral blood. The origin of the receptors is a man between 35 and 55 years old who had recovered from COVID-19. CDR3s include the opening cysteine and the closing phenylalanine or tryptophan. Fields, in order: J gene, D gene, V gene, clone size, CDR3 protein, CDR3 DNA. The D gene is left open where the match is weak. Clone size is shown for a subset of rows, as once, few, many or a class of expanded clone.

J gene: TRBJ1-3
D gene: NA
V gene: TRBV12-3/TRBV12-4
clone size: NA
CDR3 protein: CASKPTGPSTIYF
CDR3 DNA: TGTGCCAGCAAACCAACAGGGCCAAGCACCATATATTTT

J gene: TRBJ2-5
D gene: TRBD2
V gene: TRBV4-1
clone size: NA
CDR3 protein: CASSRLAGGRETQYF
CDR3 DNA: TGCGCCAGCAGCCGGCTAGCGGGGGGCCGGGAGACCCAGTACTTC

J gene: TRBJ2-1
D gene: TRBD2
V gene: TRBV3-1/TRBV3-2
clone size: NA
CDR3 protein: CASSQREGTGNEQFF
CDR3 DNA: TGTGCCAGCAGCCAACGGGAGGGAACCGGGAATGAGCAGTTCTTC

J gene: TRBJ1-4
D gene: NA
V gene: TRBV5-6
clone size: NA
CDR3 protein: CASSLDRHNEKLFF
CDR3 DNA: TGTGCCAGCAGCTTGGACAGGCACAATGAAAAACTGTTTTTT

J gene: TRBJ1-4
D gene: NA
V gene: TRBV6-6
clone size: NA
CDR3 protein: CASSYSQVGWEKLFF
CDR3 DNA: TGTGCCAGCAGTTACTCGCAGGTGGGCTGGGAAAAACTGTTTTTT

J gene: TRBJ2-7
D gene: TRBD2
V gene: TRBV10-3
clone size: NA
CDR3 protein: CAISERGLAGYSYEQYF
CDR3 DNA: TGTGCCATCAGTGAGAGGGGACTAGCGGGTTACTCCTACGAGCAGTACTTC

J gene: TRBJ2-1
D gene: NA
V gene: TRBV19
clone size: NA
CDR3 protein: CASAPQRSYNEQFF
CDR3 DNA: TGTGCCAGCGCCCCCCAGCGCTCCTACAATGAGCAGTTCTTC

J gene: TRBJ1-2
D gene: NA
V gene: TRBV6-5
clone size: NA
CDR3 protein: CASSSKGWSHGYTF
CDR3 DNA: TGTGCCAGCAGTTCGAAGGGGTGGTCCCATGGCTACACCTTC

J gene: TRBJ2-7
D gene: TRBD1
V gene: TRBV4-3
clone size: NA
CDR3 protein: CASSQERQGYSYEQYF
CDR3 DNA: TGCGCCAGCAGCCAAGAGAGACAGGGCTACTCCTACGAGCAGTACTTC

J gene: TRBJ2-1
D gene: NA
V gene: TRBV11-2
clone size: NA
CDR3 protein: CASSSEVYNEQFF
CDR3 DNA: TGTGCCAGCAGCTCCGAGGTGTACAATGAGCAGTTCTTC

J gene: TRBJ2-3
D gene: TRBD1
V gene: TRBV9
clone size: NA
CDR3 protein: CASSEALLQGARADTQYF
CDR3 DNA: TGTGCCAGCAGCGAGGCCCTTTTACAGGGGGCGCGCGCAGATACGCAGTATTTT

J gene: TRBJ1-1
D gene: TRBD1
V gene: TRBV6-6
clone size: NA
CDR3 protein: CASSYSDRDTEAFF
CDR3 DNA: TGTGCCAGCAGTTACTCGGACAGGGACACTGAAGCTTTCTTT

J gene: TRBJ1-4
D gene: NA
V gene: TRBV20-1
clone size: NA
CDR3 protein: CSAPTGEKLFF
CDR3 DNA: TGTAGTGCTCCCACAGGGGAAAAACTGTTTTTT

J gene: TRBJ2-1
D gene: NA
V gene: TRBV19
clone size: NA
CDR3 protein: CASSSQGGSYNEQFF
CDR3 DNA: TGTGCCAGTAGTTCTCAGGGAGGATCCTACAATGAGCAGTTCTTC

J gene: TRBJ2-3
D gene: NA
V gene: TRBV5-3
clone size: NA
CDR3 protein: CARSLFTGLDTQYF
CDR3 DNA: TGTGCCAGAAGCTTGTTTACCGGGTTGGATACGCAGTATTTT

J gene: TRBJ1-4
D gene: TRBD1
V gene: TRBV5-6
clone size: NA
CDR3 protein: CASSLRWTGGREKLFF
CDR3 DNA: TGTGCCAGCAGCTTGAGGTGGACAGGGGGTCGTGAAAAACTGTTTTTT

J gene: TRBJ2-3
D gene: NA
V gene: TRBV2
clone size: NA
CDR3 protein: CASRPGQFAGDTQYF
CDR3 DNA: TGTGCCAGCAGACCCGGACAGTTTGCGGGAGATACGCAGTATTTT

J gene: TRBJ1-3
D gene: NA
V gene: TRBV9
clone size: NA
CDR3 protein: CASSVAPNLPGNTIYF
CDR3 DNA: TGTGCCAGCAGCGTAGCCCCGAACCTACCCGGAAACACCATATATTTT

J gene: TRBJ2-3
D gene: TRBD2
V gene: TRBV27
clone size: NA
CDR3 protein: CASTANSGRDTDTQYF
CDR3 DNA: TGTGCCAGCACAGCGAATAGCGGGAGGGACACAGATACGCAGTATTTT

J gene: TRBJ2-7
D gene: NA
V gene: TRBV21-1
clone size: few
CDR3 protein: CASSQEAHEQYF
CDR3 DNA: TGTGCCAGCAGCCAGGAGGCCCACGAGCAGTACTTC

J gene: TRBJ1-2
D gene: NA
V gene: TRBV4-3
clone size: NA
CDR3 protein: CASSQVGPGSGYTF
CDR3 DNA: TGCGCCAGCAGCCAAGTGGGCCCAGGGTCTGGCTACACCTTC

J gene: TRBJ1-2
D gene: NA
V gene: TRBV23-1
clone size: NA
CDR3 protein: CASSQSGTDGPGIYGYTF
CDR3 DNA: TGCGCCAGCAGTCAATCGGGGACTGACGGTCCCGGCATCTATGGCTACACCTTC

J gene: TRBJ1-2
D gene: NA
V gene: TRBV6-5
clone size: NA
CDR3 protein: CASRSGTTNYGYTF
CDR3 DNA: TGTGCCAGCAGGTCCGGGACAACAAACTATGGCTACACCTTC

J gene: TRBJ1-4
D gene: TRBD1
V gene: TRBV5-4
clone size: NA
CDR3 protein: CASSPGPGQGATNEKLFF
CDR3 DNA: TGTGCCAGCAGCCCAGGCCCGGGACAGGGGGCAACTAATGAAAAACTGTTTTTT

J gene: TRBJ1-3
D gene: NA
V gene: TRBV3-1/TRBV3-2
clone size: once
CDR3 protein: CASSQGGRGNTIYF
CDR3 DNA: TGTGCCAGCAGCCAAGGCGGGCGGGGAAACACCATATATTTT

J gene: TRBJ2-1
D gene: TRBD2
V gene: TRBV6-5
clone size: NA
CDR3 protein: CASRSTSGTSNEQFF
CDR3 DNA: TGTGCCAGCAGGTCGACTAGCGGGACGTCCAATGAGCAGTTCTTC

J gene: TRBJ2-1
D gene: TRBD2
V gene: TRBV4-3
clone size: NA
CDR3 protein: CASSQDSSGRNEQFF
CDR3 DNA: TGCGCCAGCAGCCAAGATTCAAGCGGGAGGAATGAGCAGTTCTTC

J gene: TRBJ1-2
D gene: NA
V gene: TRBV18
clone size: NA
CDR3 protein: CASSPQGVGYTF
CDR3 DNA: TGTGCCAGCTCACCCCAGGGTGTTGGCTACACCTTC

J gene: TRBJ2-6
D gene: TRBD1
V gene: TRBV18
clone size: few
CDR3 protein: CASSPRTGGGSGANVLTF
CDR3 DNA: TGTGCCAGCTCACCTCGGACAGGGGGGGGCTCTGGGGCCAACGTCCTGACTTTC

J gene: TRBJ1-1
D gene: NA
V gene: TRBV4-1
clone size: NA
CDR3 protein: CASSRGGNRNTEAFF
CDR3 DNA: TGCGCCAGCAGCCGAGGAGGGAATAGGAACACTGAAGCTTTCTTT

J gene: TRBJ1-5
D gene: NA
V gene: TRBV7-8
clone size: NA
CDR3 protein: CASTLRGPLSNQPQHF
CDR3 DNA: TGTGCCAGCACCCTCAGGGGCCCCCTTAGCAATCAGCCCCAGCATTTT

J gene: TRBJ1-5
D gene: TRBD1
V gene: TRBV19
clone size: NA
CDR3 protein: CASSRGDRGNQPQHF
CDR3 DNA: TGTGCCAGTAGTAGGGGGGACAGGGGCAATCAGCCCCAGCATTTT

J gene: TRBJ2-7
D gene: NA
V gene: TRBV12-3/TRBV12-4
clone size: NA
CDR3 protein: CASARGARMQYF
CDR3 DNA: TGTGCCAGCGCCAGGGGGGCCAGGATGCAGTACTTC

J gene: TRBJ1-2
D gene: NA
V gene: TRBV6-1
clone size: NA
CDR3 protein: CASSEMGAYGYTF
CDR3 DNA: TGTGCCAGCAGTGAAATGGGGGCCTATGGCTACACCTTC

J gene: TRBJ2-7
D gene: NA
V gene: TRBV9
clone size: NA
CDR3 protein: CASSAYSGPSYEQYF
CDR3 DNA: TGTGCCAGCAGCGCGTACAGCGGACCGAGCTACGAGCAGTACTTC

J gene: TRBJ1-2
D gene: TRBD1
V gene: TRBV14
clone size: NA
CDR3 protein: CASSQGDSFYGYTF
CDR3 DNA: TGTGCCAGCAGCCAAGGGGACAGCTTCTATGGCTACACCTTC

J gene: TRBJ2-1
D gene: NA
V gene: TRBV5-4
clone size: NA
CDR3 protein: CASSLAQLRSYNEQFF
CDR3 DNA: TGTGCCAGCAGCCTCGCCCAACTACGCTCCTACAATGAGCAGTTCTTC

J gene: TRBJ1-6
D gene: NA
V gene: TRBV19
clone size: NA
CDR3 protein: CASMQGRRYNSPLHF
CDR3 DNA: TGTGCCAGCATGCAGGGAAGGCGGTATAATTCACCCCTCCACTTT